The clone carrying this T cell receptor (beta chain) was recorded once. The antigen remains undetermined. Trimming removed 5 bases from V and 6 bases from J, with 11 bases in between. In germline, CDR1 is LNHNV, CDR2 YYDKDF (reference sequence). The CDR3 length is 13 residues. Amplified TCR beta CDR3 regions came from RNA transcripts. TCR CDR3 regions were first amplified by RT-PCR with HTBI primers. One entry per CDR3 protein results from TCRdb running MiXCR on the multiplex PCR reads. Here the sample spans 500,000 to 650,000 distinct CDR3 sequences, 14% being singletons. The data stem from a study of T cells in Graves' hyperthyroidism and ophthalmopathy. Study findings and constraints: Most clonotypes expanded in thyroid above 0.001 were likewise present in blood.

The source is a woman aged 45-60 years with Graves' ophthalmopathy. The sample comprised blood. This rearrangement joins TRBV15 to TRBJ2-1; D unclear. Written as DNA, the CDR3 is TGTGCCACCAGCGATACTGGGTTCAATGAGCAGTTCTTC. It specifies CATSDTGFNEQFF.